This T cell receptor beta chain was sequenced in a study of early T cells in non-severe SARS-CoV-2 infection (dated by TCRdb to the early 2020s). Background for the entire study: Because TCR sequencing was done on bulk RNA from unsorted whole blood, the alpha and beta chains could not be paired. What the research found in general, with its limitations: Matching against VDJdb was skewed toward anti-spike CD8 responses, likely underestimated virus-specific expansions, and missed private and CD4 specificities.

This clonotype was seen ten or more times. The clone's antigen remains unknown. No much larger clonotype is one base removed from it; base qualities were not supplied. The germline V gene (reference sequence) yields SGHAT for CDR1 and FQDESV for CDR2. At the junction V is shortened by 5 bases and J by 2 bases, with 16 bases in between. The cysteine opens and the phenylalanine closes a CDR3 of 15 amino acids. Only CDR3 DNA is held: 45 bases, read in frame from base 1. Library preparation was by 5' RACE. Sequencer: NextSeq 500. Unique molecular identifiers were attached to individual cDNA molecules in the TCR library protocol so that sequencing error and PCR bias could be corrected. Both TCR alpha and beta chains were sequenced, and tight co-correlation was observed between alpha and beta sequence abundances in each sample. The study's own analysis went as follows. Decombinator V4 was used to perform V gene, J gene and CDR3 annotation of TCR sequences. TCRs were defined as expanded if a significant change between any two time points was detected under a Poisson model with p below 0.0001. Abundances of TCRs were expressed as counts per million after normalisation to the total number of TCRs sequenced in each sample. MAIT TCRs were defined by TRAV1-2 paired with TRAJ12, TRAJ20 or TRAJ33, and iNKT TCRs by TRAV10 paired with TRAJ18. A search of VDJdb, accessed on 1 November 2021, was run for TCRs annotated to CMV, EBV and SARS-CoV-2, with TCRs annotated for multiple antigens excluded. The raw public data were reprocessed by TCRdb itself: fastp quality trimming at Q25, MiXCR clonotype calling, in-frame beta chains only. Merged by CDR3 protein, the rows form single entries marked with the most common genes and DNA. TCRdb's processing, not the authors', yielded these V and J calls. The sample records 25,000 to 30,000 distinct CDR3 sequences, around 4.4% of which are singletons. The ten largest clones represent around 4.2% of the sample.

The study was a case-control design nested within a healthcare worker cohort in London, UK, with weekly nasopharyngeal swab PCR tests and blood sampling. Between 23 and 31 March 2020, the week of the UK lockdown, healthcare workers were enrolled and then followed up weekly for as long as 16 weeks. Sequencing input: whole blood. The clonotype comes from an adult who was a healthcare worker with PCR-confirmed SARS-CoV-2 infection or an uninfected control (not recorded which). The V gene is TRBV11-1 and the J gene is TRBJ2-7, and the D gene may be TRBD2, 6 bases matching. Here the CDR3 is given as CASSISFSGTYEQYF. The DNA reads TGTGCCAGCAGCATCAGTTTTAGCGGCACCTACGAGCAGTACTTC.